This TCR beta chain was documented in a study of T-cell memory formation after mild COVID-19. Germline assignment: CDR1 MGHRA and CDR2 YSYEKL. V gave up 4 bases and J gave up 1 base; unmatched junction bases: 9. CDR3 length: 18 residues. TCRdb re-called the 5' RACE reads with MiXCR, one entry per CDR3 protein. The sample has hundreds of thousands of distinct CDR3 sequences, around 20% seen once. Sequenced: PBMCs or a T cell subset sorted from them (not recorded which). This sequence was found in an adult woman who had mild COVID-19 (a few samples of this study predate the infection). Cell type and time point are not known. This rearrangement joins TRBV4-1 to TRBJ2-1, with TRBD2 identical over 11 bases. CDR3 nucleotides: TGCGCCAGCAGCCTATACCTAGCGGGGGGAGGGTCCTACAATGAGCAGTTCTTC. This gives the protein CASSLYLAGGGSYNEQFF.